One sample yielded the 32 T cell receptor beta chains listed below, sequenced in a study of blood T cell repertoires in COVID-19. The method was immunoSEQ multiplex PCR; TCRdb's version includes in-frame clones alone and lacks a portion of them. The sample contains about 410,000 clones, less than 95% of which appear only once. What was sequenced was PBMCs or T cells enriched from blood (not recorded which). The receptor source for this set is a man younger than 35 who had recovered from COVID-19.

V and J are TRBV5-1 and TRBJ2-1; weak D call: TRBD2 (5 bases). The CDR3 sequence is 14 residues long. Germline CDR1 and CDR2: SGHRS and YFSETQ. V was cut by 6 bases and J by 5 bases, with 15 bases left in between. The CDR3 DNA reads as TGCGCCAGCAATATAAACGGGATTCACAATGAGCAGTTCTTC. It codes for CASNINGIHNEQFF.

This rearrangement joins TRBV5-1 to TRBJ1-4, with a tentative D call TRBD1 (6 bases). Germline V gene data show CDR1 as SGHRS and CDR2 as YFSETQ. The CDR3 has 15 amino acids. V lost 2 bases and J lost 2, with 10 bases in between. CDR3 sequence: CASSLTGRTNEKLFF. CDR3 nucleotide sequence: TGCGCCAGCAGCTTAACAGGGCGGACTAATGAAAAACTGTTTTTT.

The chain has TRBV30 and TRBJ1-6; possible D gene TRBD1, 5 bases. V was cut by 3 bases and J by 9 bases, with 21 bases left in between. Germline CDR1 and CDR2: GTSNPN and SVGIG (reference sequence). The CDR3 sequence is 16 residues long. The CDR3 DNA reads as TGTGCCTGGAGCGAACTGGGGGGATACTGGGTTTCACCCCTCCACTTT. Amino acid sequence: CAWSELGGYWVSPLHF.

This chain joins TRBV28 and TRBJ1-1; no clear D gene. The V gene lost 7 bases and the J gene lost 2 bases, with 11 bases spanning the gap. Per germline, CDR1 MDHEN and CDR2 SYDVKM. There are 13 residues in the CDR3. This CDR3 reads CASTGKVNTEAFF. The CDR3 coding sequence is TGTGCCAGCACGGGGAAGGTAAACACTGAAGCTTTCTTT. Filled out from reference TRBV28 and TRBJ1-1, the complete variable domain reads DVKVTQSSRYLVKRTGEKVFLECVQDMDHENMFWYRQDPGLGLRLIYFSYDVKMKEKGDIPEGYSVSREKKERFSLILESASTNQTSMYLCASTGKVNTEAFFGQGTRLTVV.

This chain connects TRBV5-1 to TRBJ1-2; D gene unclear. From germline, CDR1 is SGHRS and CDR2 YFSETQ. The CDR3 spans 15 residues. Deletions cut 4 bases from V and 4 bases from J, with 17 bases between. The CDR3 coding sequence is TGCGCCAGCAGCGAGGGAAGTAACTTGATCTATGGCTACACCTTC. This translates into CASSEGSNLIYGYTF.

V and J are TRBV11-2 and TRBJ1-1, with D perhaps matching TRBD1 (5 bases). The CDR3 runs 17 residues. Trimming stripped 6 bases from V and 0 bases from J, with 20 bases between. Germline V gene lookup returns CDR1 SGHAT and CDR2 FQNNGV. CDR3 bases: TGTGCCAGCAGGAGCGGGGCAGGGAAAGCCATGAACACTGAAGCTTTCTTT. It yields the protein CASRSGAGKAMNTEAFF.

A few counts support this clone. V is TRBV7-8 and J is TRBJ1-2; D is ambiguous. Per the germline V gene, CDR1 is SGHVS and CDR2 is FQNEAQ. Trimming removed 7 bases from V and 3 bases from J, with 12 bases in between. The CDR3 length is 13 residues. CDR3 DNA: TGTGCCAGCACCGAAAGGAGTGACTATGGCTACACCTTC. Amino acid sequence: CASTERSDYGYTF.

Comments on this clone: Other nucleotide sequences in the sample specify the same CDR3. The CDR3 coding sequence is TGCGCCAGCAGCGTGAGAGTTGGCACTGAAGCTTTCTTT. It encodes CASSVRVGTEAFF. The chain recombines TRBV5-1 with TRBJ1-1; D not resolved. Germline V gene data show CDR1 as SGHRS and CDR2 as YFSETQ. The CDR3 runs to 13 residues. The V and J ends lost 4 bases and 4 bases respectively, with 11 bases between them.

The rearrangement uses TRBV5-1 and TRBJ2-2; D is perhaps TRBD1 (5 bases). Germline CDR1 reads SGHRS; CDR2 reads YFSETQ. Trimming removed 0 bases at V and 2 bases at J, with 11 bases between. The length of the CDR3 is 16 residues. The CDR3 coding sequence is TGCGCCAGCAGCTTGGGAATAGGGGTTAACACCGGGGAGCTGTTTTTT. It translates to CASSLGIGVNTGELFF.

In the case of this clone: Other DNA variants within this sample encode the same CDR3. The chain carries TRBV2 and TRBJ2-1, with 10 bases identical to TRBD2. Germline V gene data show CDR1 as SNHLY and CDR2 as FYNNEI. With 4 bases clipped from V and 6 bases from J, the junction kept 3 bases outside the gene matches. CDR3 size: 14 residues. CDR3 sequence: CASSGLAGGNEQFF. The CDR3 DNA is TGTGCCAGCAGTGGACTAGCGGGCGGCAATGAGCAGTTCTTC.

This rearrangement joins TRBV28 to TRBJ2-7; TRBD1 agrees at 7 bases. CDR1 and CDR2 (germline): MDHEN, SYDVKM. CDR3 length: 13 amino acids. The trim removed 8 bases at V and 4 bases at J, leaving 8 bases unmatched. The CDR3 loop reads CASQPTGEYEQYF. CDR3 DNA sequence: TGTGCCAGCCAGCCAACAGGGGAGTACGAGCAGTACTTC. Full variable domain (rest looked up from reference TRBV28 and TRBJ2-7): DVKVTQSSRYLVKRTGEKVFLECVQDMDHENMFWYRQDPGLGLRLIYFSYDVKMKEKGDIPEGYSVSREKKERFSLILESASTNQTSMYLCASQPTGEYEQYFGPGTRLTVT.

CDR3: CASSFEGTVDGYTF. CDR3 nucleotide sequence: TGCGCCAGCAGCTTTGAGGGCACGGTTGATGGCTACACCTTC. This chain uses TRBV5-1 with TRBJ1-2; D call uncertain. Germline lookup yields CDR1 SGHRS and CDR2 YFSETQ. Trimming pared 2 bases from V and 6 bases from J, leaving 14 bases between. The CDR3 covers 14 residues.

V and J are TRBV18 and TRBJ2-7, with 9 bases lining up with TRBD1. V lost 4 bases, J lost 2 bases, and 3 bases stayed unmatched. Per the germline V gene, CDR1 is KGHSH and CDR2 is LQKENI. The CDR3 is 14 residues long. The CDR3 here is CASSRGQGPYEQYF. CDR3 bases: TGTGCCAGCTCACGGGGACAGGGTCCCTACGAGCAGTACTTC.

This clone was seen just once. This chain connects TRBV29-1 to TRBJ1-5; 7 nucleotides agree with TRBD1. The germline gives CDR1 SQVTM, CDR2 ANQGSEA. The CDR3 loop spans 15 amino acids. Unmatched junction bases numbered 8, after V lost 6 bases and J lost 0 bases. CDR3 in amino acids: CSVPNQGDSNQPQHF. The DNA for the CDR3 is TGCAGCGTCCCGAACCAGGGGGATAGCAATCAGCCCCAGCATTTT.

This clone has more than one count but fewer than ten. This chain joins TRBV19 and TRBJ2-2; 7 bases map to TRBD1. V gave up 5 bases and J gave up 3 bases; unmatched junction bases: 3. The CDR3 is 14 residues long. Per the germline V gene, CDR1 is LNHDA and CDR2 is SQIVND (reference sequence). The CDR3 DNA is TGTGCCAGTAGTTTCGGGACAGACACCGGGGAGCTGTTTTTT. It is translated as CASSFGTDTGELFF.

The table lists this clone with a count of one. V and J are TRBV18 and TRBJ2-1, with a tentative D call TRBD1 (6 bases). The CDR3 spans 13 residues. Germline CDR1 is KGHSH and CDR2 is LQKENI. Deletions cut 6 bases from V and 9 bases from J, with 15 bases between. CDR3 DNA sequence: TGTGCCAGCTCCCCTCCAGGGGAAGCTGAGCAGTTCTTC. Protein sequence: CASSPPGEAEQFF. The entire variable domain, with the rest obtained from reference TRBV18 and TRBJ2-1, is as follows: NAGVMQNPRHLVRRRGQEARLRCSPMKGHSHVYWYRQLPEEGLKFMVYLQKENIIDESGMPKERFSAEFPKEGPSILRIQQVVRGDSAAYFCASSPPGEAEQFFGPGTRLTVL.

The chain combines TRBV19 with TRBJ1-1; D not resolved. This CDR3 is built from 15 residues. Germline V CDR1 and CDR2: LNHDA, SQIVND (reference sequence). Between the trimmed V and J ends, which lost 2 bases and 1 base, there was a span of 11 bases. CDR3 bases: TGTGCCAGTAGTATAAACGGTCTCGCGAACACTGAAGCTTTCTTT. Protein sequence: CASSINGLANTEAFF.

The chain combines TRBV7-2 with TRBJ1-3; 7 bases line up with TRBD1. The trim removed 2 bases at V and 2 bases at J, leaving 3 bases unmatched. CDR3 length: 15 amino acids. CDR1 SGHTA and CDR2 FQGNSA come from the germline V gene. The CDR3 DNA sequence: TGTGCCAGCAGCTTATTCACAGGGGCTGGAAACACCATATATTTT. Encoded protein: CASSLFTGAGNTIYF.

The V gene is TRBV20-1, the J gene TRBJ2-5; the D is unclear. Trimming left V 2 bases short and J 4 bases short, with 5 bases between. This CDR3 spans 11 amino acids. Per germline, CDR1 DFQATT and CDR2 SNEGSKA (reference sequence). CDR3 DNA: TGCAGTGCTAGATTGGCAGAGACCCAGTACTTC. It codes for CSARLAETQYF.

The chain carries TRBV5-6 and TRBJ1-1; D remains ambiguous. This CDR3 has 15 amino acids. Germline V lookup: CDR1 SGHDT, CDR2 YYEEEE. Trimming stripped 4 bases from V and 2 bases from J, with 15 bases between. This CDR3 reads CASSQRPRKNTEAFF. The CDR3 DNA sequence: TGTGCCAGCAGCCAACGCCCCAGGAAAAACACTGAAGCTTTCTTT.

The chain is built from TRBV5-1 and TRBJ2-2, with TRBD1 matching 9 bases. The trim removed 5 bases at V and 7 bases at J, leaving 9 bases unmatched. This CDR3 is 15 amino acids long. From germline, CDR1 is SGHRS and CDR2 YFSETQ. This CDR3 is CASRAGDREHGELFF. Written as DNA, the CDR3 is TGCGCCAGCAGGGCCGGGGACAGGGAGCACGGGGAGCTGTTTTTT.

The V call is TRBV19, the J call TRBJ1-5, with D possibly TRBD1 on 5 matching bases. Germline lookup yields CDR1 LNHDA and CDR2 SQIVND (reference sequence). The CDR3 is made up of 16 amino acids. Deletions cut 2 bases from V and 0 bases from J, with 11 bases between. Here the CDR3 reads CASSISGPYSNQPQHF. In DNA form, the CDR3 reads TGTGCCAGTAGTATATCAGGGCCGTATAGCAATCAGCCCCAGCATTTT.

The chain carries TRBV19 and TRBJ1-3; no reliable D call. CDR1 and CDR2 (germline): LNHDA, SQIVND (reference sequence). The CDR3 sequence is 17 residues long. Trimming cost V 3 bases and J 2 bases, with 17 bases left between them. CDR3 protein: CASSIQASSGPGNTIYF. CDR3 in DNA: TGTGCCAGTAGTATCCAGGCCTCGAGTGGGCCTGGAAACACCATATATTTT. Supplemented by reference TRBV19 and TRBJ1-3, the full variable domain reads DGGITQSPKYLFRKEGQNVTLSCEQNLNHDAMYWYRQDPGQGLRLIYYSQIVNDFQKGDIAEGYSVSREKKESFPLTVTSAQKNPTAFYLCASSIQASSGPGNTIYFGEGSWLTVV.

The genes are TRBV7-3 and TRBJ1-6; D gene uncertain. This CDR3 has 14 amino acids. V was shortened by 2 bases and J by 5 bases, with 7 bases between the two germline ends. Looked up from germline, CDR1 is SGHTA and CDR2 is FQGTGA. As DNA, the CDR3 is TGTGCCAGCAGCTTAGACAAGAATAATTCACCCCTCCACTTT. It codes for CASSLDKNNSPLHF.

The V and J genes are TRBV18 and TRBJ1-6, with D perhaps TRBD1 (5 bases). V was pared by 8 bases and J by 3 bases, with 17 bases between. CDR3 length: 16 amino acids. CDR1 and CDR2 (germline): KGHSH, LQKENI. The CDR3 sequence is CASNLLGTDYNSPLHF. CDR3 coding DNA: TGTGCCAGCAACCTACTAGGGACTGACTATAATTCACCCCTCCACTTT.

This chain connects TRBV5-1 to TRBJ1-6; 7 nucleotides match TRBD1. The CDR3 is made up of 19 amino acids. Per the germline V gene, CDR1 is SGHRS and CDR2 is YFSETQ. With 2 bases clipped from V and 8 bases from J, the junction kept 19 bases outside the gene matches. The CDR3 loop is CASSFAGTVQVGGDSPLHF. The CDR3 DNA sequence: TGCGCCAGCAGCTTTGCCGGGACAGTGCAGGTCGGTGGGGATTCACCCCTCCACTTT. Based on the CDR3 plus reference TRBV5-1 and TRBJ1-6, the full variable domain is KAGVTQTPRYLIKTRGQQVTLSCSPISGHRSVSWYQQTPGQGLQFLFEYFSETQRNKGNFPGRFSGRQFSNSRSEMNVSTLELGDSALYLCASSFAGTVQVGGDSPLHFGNGTRLTVT.

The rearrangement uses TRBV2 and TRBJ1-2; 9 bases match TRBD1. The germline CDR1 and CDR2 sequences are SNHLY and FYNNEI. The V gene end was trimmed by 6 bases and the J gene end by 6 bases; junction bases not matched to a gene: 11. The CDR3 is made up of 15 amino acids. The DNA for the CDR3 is TGTGCCAGCAGGGGCGCGGGACAGGGTATCGATGGCTACACCTTC. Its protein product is CASRGAGQGIDGYTF.

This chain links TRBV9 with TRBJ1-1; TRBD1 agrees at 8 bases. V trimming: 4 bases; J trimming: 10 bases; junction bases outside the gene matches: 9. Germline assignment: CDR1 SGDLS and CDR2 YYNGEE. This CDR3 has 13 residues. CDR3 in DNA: TGTGCCAGCAGCCCTACACCCGACAGGGGAGCTTTCTTT. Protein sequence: CASSPTPDRGAFF.

CDR3: CASSLGLAESYTDTQYF. CDR3 nucleotide sequence: TGTGCCAGCAGCTTGGGTCTAGCGGAAAGCTACACAGATACGCAGTATTTT. The rearrangement links TRBV5-4 to TRBJ2-3; TRBD2 matches 7 bases. After removal of 0 bases from V and 2 bases from J, the junction contained 9 bases not matched to a gene. Germline CDR1 and CDR2: SGHNT and YYREEE (reference sequence). This CDR3 comprises 17 residues.

CDR3 in DNA: TGTGCCAGCAGCCCCCTAGGGGGAATTGACACTGAAGCTTTCTTT. Amino acid sequence: CASSPLGGIDTEAFF. The genes are TRBV7-8 and TRBJ1-1, with a tentative D call TRBD1 (6 bases). Germline values: CDR1 SGHVS, CDR2 FQNEAQ. The CDR3 runs to 15 residues. V was shortened by 5 bases and J by 3 bases, with 16 bases between the two germline ends. Based on the CDR3 plus reference TRBV7-8 and TRBJ1-1, the full variable domain is GAGVSQSPRYKVAKRGQDVALRCDPISGHVSLFWYQQALGQGPEFLTYFQNEAQLDKSGLPSDRFFAERPEGSVSTLKIQRTQQEDSAVYLCASSPLGGIDTEAFFGQGTRLTVV.

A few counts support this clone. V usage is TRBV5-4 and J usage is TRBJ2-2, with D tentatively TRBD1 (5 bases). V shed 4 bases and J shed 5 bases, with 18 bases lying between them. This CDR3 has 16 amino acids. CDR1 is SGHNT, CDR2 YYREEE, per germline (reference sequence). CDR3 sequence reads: CASSNPTGFLTGELFF. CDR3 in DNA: TGTGCCAGCAGCAACCCAACAGGTTTCCTAACCGGGGAGCTGTTTTTT.

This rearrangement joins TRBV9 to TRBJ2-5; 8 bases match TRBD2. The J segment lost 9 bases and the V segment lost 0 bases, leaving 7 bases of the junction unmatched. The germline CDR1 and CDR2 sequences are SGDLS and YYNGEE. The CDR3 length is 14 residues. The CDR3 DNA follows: TGTGCCAGCAGCGTAGTTACTAGCGGAGCGCCCCAGTACTTC. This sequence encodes CASSVVTSGAPQYF. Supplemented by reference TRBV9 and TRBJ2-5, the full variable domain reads DSGVTQTPKHLITATGQRVTLRCSPRSGDLSVYWYQQSLDQGLQFLIQYYNGEERAKGNILERFSAQQFPDLHSELNLSSLELGDSALYFCASSVVTSGAPQYFGPGTRLLVL.